This T cell receptor beta chain stems from a study of blood T cells in healthy people across ages. Primers used in a second PCR of about 7 to 11 cycles were a sample-barcoded 5' primer and a J-beta primer mix. TCRdb itself ran the 5' RACE reads through MiXCR, one entry per CDR3 protein. The sample includes roughly 1.6 million distinct CDR3 sequences, around 35% seen only once; the top ten take around 10%. This clonotype turned up a few times. The CDR3 length is 15 residues. Trimming cost V 5 bases and J 3 bases, with 17 bases left between them. Germline CDR1 MDHEN, CDR2 SYDVKM. This receptor was identified in a woman aged 30 to 39 in good health. Sequences were obtained from blood. The J gene is TRBJ2-7, the V gene TRBV28; D assignment may be TRBD1 or TRBD2 (5 bases each). This CDR3 is CASSPGARSGYEQYF. CDR3 coding DNA: TGTGCCAGCAGTCCCGGGGCTAGGTCGGGCTACGAGCAGTACTTC.